These 23 T cell receptor beta chains came from one sample sequenced in a study of control samples from healthy donors and cancer patients (dated by TCRdb to about 2020). The library was produced with the immunoSEQ multiplex PCR assay. TCRdb mirrors the immuneACCESS table, restricted to in-frame sequences. Some clones are absent from its copies; in checked studies, under half trace to an unresolved V gene, and the reason for the others is unknown. In this sample the table shows hundreds of thousands of clones, around 79% of which occur a single time. The ten largest clones represent 10% to 15% of the sample. Sequencing was carried out using PBMCs. Receptors originate from a woman in her fifties or sixties with lung cancer.

This sequence joins TRBV15 and TRBJ1-6; no definite D call. V dropped 3 bases and J dropped 7 bases, with 16 bases sitting between them. The CDR3 loop spans 16 amino acids. CDR1 is LNHNV, CDR2 YYDKDF, per germline (reference sequence). CDR3 in DNA: TGTGCCACCAGCAGGGGTATCGGGGAGGGCAATTCACCCCTCCACTTT. The encoded protein is CATSRGIGEGNSPLHF.

The chain recombines TRBV6-5 with TRBJ1-3; D unclear. The CDR3 is 13 residues long. Trimming left V 0 bases short and J 4 bases short, with 4 bases between. Germline loops: CDR1 MNHEY, CDR2 SVGAGI. CDR3 in amino acids: CASSYSQGNTIYF. In DNA form, the CDR3 reads TGTGCCAGCAGTTACTCCCAGGGAAACACCATATATTTT.

This clone was seen repeatedly, ten times or more. V is TRBV28 and J is TRBJ1-2, with D maybe TRBD1 (6 bases). CDR1 MDHEN and CDR2 SYDVKM come from the germline V gene. The CDR3 consists of 17 residues. V lost 2 bases and J 0 bases, leaving 16 bases between the germline ends. The CDR3 region has the DNA TGTGCCAGCAGTTTAAGTCCAGGGGTAGAAGCTAACTATGGCTACACCTTC. It is translated as CASSLSPGVEANYGYTF.

V gene TRBV2 combines with J gene TRBJ1-1, with D unresolved. The CDR3 extends over 14 amino acids. The germline V and J ends were trimmed by 6 bases and 4 bases, with 15 bases remaining between them. Germline loops: CDR1 SNHLY, CDR2 FYNNEI. In nucleotides, the CDR3 is TGTGCCAGCAGGCCTTCATTTCGGAGCACTGAAGCTTTCTTT. Its protein product is CASRPSFRSTEAFF.

This chain connects TRBV6-5 to TRBJ2-2; D not resolved. V was clipped by 8 bases and J by 1 base, with 11 bases between them. The CDR3 is 14 residues long. Germline V lookup: CDR1 MNHEY, CDR2 SVGAGI. The CDR3 here is CASGTPLNTGELFF. The DNA of the CDR3 is TGTGCCAGCGGTACACCCCTGAACACCGGGGAGCTGTTTTTT.

This clone was detected once. The sample carries other DNA sequences with the same CDR3. The chain couples TRBV7-3 to TRBJ2-2; no firm D call. The germline V and J ends were trimmed by 5 bases and 0 bases, with 1 base remaining between them. CDR3 length: 12 amino acids. CDR1 and CDR2 from the germline V gene are SGHTA and FQGTGA. In nucleotides, the CDR3 is TGTGCCAGCAGCCCGAACACCGGGGAGCTGTTTTTT. This translates into CASSPNTGELFF.

This chain links TRBV19 with TRBJ2-6; D uncertain. The V and J ends lost 8 bases and 0 bases respectively, with 5 bases between them. This CDR3 contains 13 residues. Germline CDR1 reads LNHDA; CDR2 reads SQIVND (reference sequence). Here the CDR3 DNA reads TGTGCCAGTGGTGTCTCTGGGGCCAACGTCCTGACTTTC. Translating it yields CASGVSGANVLTF.

V usage is TRBV6-1 and J usage is TRBJ1-6; D is uncertain. Germline CDR1 is MNHNS and CDR2 is SASEGT. This CDR3 contains 16 residues. Trimming removed 1 base at V and 6 bases at J, with 13 bases between. CDR3 in amino acids: CASSEVRLWGNSPLHF. The CDR3 DNA is TGTGCCAGCAGTGAAGTCAGGCTCTGGGGTAATTCACCCCTCCACTTT.

V usage is TRBV19 and J usage is TRBJ1-4, with D possibly TRBD1 on 5 matching bases. V was pared by 5 bases and J by 8 bases, with 21 bases between. In germline, CDR1 is LNHDA, CDR2 SQIVND (reference sequence). This CDR3 comprises 16 residues. The CDR3 loop is CASSSYARGLEEKLFF. Here the CDR3 DNA reads TGTGCCAGTAGTTCTTATGCCCGGGGGTTGGAGGAAAAACTGTTTTTT.

The chain combines TRBV11-2 with TRBJ2-3, with 7 nucleotides matching TRBD2. Germline values: CDR1 SGHAT, CDR2 FQNNGV. CDR3 size: 15 residues. The trim removed 6 bases at V and 4 bases at J, leaving 10 bases unmatched. The CDR3 reads CASRTWGGISDTQYF. The CDR3 DNA is TGTGCCAGCAGGACTTGGGGGGGGATATCAGATACGCAGTATTTT.

The chain joins TRBV24-1 to TRBJ2-3; the match to TRBD2 covers 11 bases. This CDR3 region has 17 residues. J was trimmed by 5 bases and V by 3 bases; bases with no gene match: 9. CDR1 and CDR2 (germline): KGHDR, SFDVKD. CDR3 loop: CATSDNSGRGQVDTQYF. The CDR3, as DNA: TGTGCCACCAGTGATAATAGCGGGAGGGGTCAGGTAGATACGCAGTATTTT.

This chain uses TRBV18 with TRBJ2-7; 7 nucleotides line up with TRBD1. With V trimmed by 8 bases and J by 0 bases, 13 bases remained unmatched. Germline values: CDR1 KGHSH, CDR2 LQKENI. The CDR3 runs to 16 residues. CDR3: CASGTAFRRSSYEQYF. CDR3 sequence (DNA): TGTGCCAGCGGGACAGCCTTTCGAAGGAGCTCCTACGAGCAGTACTTC.

The genes are TRBV24-1 and TRBJ2-1; D not resolved. CDR3 size: 14 residues. Germline-derived CDR1 and CDR2 are KGHDR and SFDVKD. The V gene lost 3 bases and the J gene lost 6 bases, with 11 bases spanning the gap. Here the CDR3 DNA reads TGTGCCACCAGTGATCCGAACGGGTTCAATGAGCAGTTCTTC. Its translation is CATSDPNGFNEQFF.

The chain carries TRBV5-1 and TRBJ1-2; 11 bases agree with TRBD1. The trim removed 0 bases at V and 8 bases at J, leaving 6 bases unmatched. The CDR3 loop spans 15 amino acids. The V gene's germline CDR1 is SGHRS and CDR2 YFSETQ. CDR3 in DNA: TGCGCCAGCAGCTTGGGGACAGGGGGCGCGGAGGGCTACACCTTC. It encodes CASSLGTGGAEGYTF.

This rearrangement joins TRBV9 to TRBJ2-1, with D perhaps matching TRBD1 (6 bases). Between the trimmed V and J ends, which lost 3 bases and 4 bases, there was a span of 11 bases. Germline V gene lookup returns CDR1 SGDLS and CDR2 YYNGEE. The length of the CDR3 is 14 residues. CDR3 bases: TGTGCCAGCAGCGAGGAGACAGGTTACAATGAGCAGTTCTTC. This sequence encodes CASSEETGYNEQFF.

This clone was recorded a few times. V gene TRBV10-1 combines with J gene TRBJ1-6; D uncertain. V gave up 4 bases and J gave up 13 bases, with 11 bases separating them. CDR3 length: 12 amino acids. Per germline, CDR1 WNHNN and CDR2 SYGVQD (reference sequence). CDR3 residues: CASSVKGSPLHF. CDR3 DNA: TGCGCCAGCAGTGTAAAGGGTTCCCCCCTCCACTTT.

This chain connects TRBV5-5 to TRBJ2-3, with 11 positions matching TRBD2. The ends lost 3 bases at V and 1 base at J; junction bases unmatched: 4. CDR3 length: 16 amino acids. Germline assignment: CDR1 SGHKS and CDR2 YYEKEE (reference sequence). The CDR3 spells CASSSLTSGGTDTQYF. In DNA form, the CDR3 reads TGTGCCAGCAGCTCTTTGACTAGCGGGGGCACAGATACGCAGTATTTT.

The genes are TRBV28 and TRBJ1-5; D is ambiguous. V dropped 8 bases and J dropped 0 bases, with 11 bases sitting between them. The CDR3 extends over 14 amino acids. Germline lookup yields CDR1 MDHEN and CDR2 SYDVKM. CDR3 in amino acids: CASVGHFSNQPQHF. As DNA, the CDR3 is TGTGCCAGCGTAGGGCACTTTAGCAATCAGCCCCAGCATTTT.

V and J are TRBV9 and TRBJ2-7, with a possible D match to TRBD2 (5 bases). The CDR3 runs 15 residues. With 0 bases removed from V and 0 bases from J, the gap between germline ends came to 10 bases. Germline values: CDR1 SGDLS, CDR2 YYNGEE. The CDR3 nucleotides read TGTGCCAGCAGCGTAGGGAGCGGCCCCTCCTACGAGCAGTACTTC. It is translated as CASSVGSGPSYEQYF.

As to this clone: This sample also contains other DNA sequences that code for the same CDR3. The genes are TRBV14 and TRBJ2-7; 7 bases line up with TRBD1. This CDR3 is built from 13 residues. CDR1 is SGHDN and CDR2 is FVKESK in the germline V gene. The V segment lost 5 bases and the J segment 0 bases; nucleotides outside the gene matches: 1. The CDR3 DNA is TGTGCCAGCAGCAGGGACAGCTCCTACGAGCAGTACTTC. It specifies CASSRDSSYEQYF.

The rearrangement uses TRBV5-1 and TRBJ1-1; 8 positions match TRBD1. The CDR3 runs 15 residues. V was clipped by 3 bases and J by 0 bases; unmatched bases: 4. Germline values: CDR1 SGHRS, CDR2 YFSETQ. The CDR3 region has the DNA TGCGCCAGCAGCTCCCGGACAGGGCTGAACACTGAAGCTTTCTTT. Its protein product is CASSSRTGLNTEAFF. Full variable domain (remainder filled in from reference TRBV5-1 and TRBJ1-1): KAGVTQTPRYLIKTRGQQVTLSCSPISGHRSVSWYQQTPGQGLQFLFEYFSETQRNKGNFPGRFSGRQFSNSRSEMNVSTLELGDSALYLCASSSRTGLNTEAFFGQGTRLTVV.

The genes are TRBV19 and TRBJ2-5; 7 bases line up with TRBD1. The ends lost 3 bases at V and 4 bases at J; junction bases unmatched: 8. The CDR3 is 15 amino acids. The germline V gene encodes CDR1 LNHDA and CDR2 SQIVND (reference sequence). CDR3 sequence: CASSIKGARGETQYF. The CDR3 region has the DNA TGTGCCAGTAGTATCAAGGGGGCCAGAGGAGAGACCCAGTACTTC. The entire variable domain, with the rest obtained from reference TRBV19 and TRBJ2-5, is as follows: DGGITQSPKYLFRKEGQNVTLSCEQNLNHDAMYWYRQDPGQGLRLIYYSQIVNDFQKGDIAEGYSVSREKKESFPLTVTSAQKNPTAFYLCASSIKGARGETQYFGPGTRLLVL.

The chain combines TRBV5-4 with TRBJ2-7, with TRBD2 as a possible D gene (6 bases). Trimming pared 2 bases from V and 2 bases from J, leaving 8 bases between. Germline values: CDR1 SGHNT, CDR2 YYREEE (reference sequence). The length of the CDR3 is 13 residues. In DNA, the CDR3 is TGTGCCAGCAGCTTTGCGGGAACCTACGAGCAGTACTTC. Translated, it gives CASSFAGTYEQYF.